The clone carrying this T cell receptor (beta chain) came up many times. Its antigen remains unknown. This record comes from a study of identical twins. General study findings and limits: Analyses of zero insertions could be partly confounded by invariant MAIT and iNKT cells. The models systematically underestimated how much out-of-frame TCR alpha was shared in monozygotic twins. Within twin pairs, the out-of-frame alpha sequences they shared showed excess low generation probability. Where beta out-of-frame sequences were concerned, excess twin sharing was weaker.

TCRdb redid the calling of the 5' RACE reads with MiXCR, one entry per CDR3 protein. The table records roughly 280,000 distinct CDR3 sequences, 7.5% to 9.5% of them present only once. This CDR3 spans 15 amino acids. Trimming took off 2 bases at V and 7 bases at J, with 12 bases between the two ends. Germline V gives CDR1 MGHRA, CDR2 YSYEKL. These same records also appear under a second study, on yellow fever vaccine responses in identical twins.

The TCR originated in a woman between 18 and 29 years old in good health. The specimen sequenced was CD8+ T cells sorted from blood. The chain joins TRBV4-1 to TRBJ1-6; D not certain. CDR3 sequence (DNA): TGCGCCAGCAGCCAAAGCCGGGAAAGAAATTCACCCCTCCACTTT. Translation gives CASSQSRERNSPLHF.